The 10 T cell receptor beta chains reported below all come from one sample, sequenced in a study of radiotherapy plus CTLA-4 blockade in lung cancer. Profiled with immunoSEQ multiplex PCR; TCRdb holds only in-frame clones, not every one. The sample lists tens of thousands of clones, approximately 85% seen once, with around a quarter in the top ten. This specimen was peripheral blood, taken from a patient treated with radiotherapy plus ipilimumab. The source of these receptors is a human donor with non-small cell lung cancer whose response to radiotherapy plus ipilimumab could not be evaluated.

J is TRBJ2-2 and V is TRBV29-1; possibly TRBD2 for D (6 bases). This CDR3 comprises 13 residues. Deletions cut 3 bases from V and 3 bases from J, with 8 bases between. Germline CDR1 and CDR2: SQVTM and ANQGSEA. CDR3 region: CSVDREDTGELFF. The CDR3 DNA reads TGCAGCGTTGACAGGGAGGACACCGGGGAGCTGTTTTTT.

This chain joins TRBV28 and TRBJ1-1, with D perhaps matching TRBD1 (5 bases). Germline V gene data show CDR1 as MDHEN and CDR2 as SYDVKM. Trimming took off 6 bases at V and 2 bases at J, with 10 bases between the two ends. This CDR3 has 13 amino acids. The CDR3 spells CASRSGGNTEAFF. In nucleotides, the CDR3 is TGTGCCAGCAGAAGCGGGGGAAACACTGAAGCTTTCTTT.

J is TRBJ2-5 and V is TRBV28, with D perhaps matching TRBD1 (6 bases). The closer fit of TRBJ2-7 to the DNA end suggests the J call may be wrong. The CDR3 is 12 residues long. Germline lookup yields CDR1 MDHEN and CDR2 SYDVKM. The CDR3 coding sequence is TGTGCCAGCAGTTCAGGGGCCTACGAGCAGTACTTC. This gives the protein CASSSGAYEQYF.

The chain combines TRBV7-3 with TRBJ1-1; possible D gene TRBD1, 5 bases. V gave up 1 base and J gave up 2 bases, with 11 bases separating them. The CDR3 runs to 15 residues. The germline gives CDR1 SGHTA, CDR2 FQGTGA. This CDR3 is CASSLNGRANTEAFF. Written as DNA, the CDR3 is TGTGCCAGCAGCTTAAACGGCAGGGCCAACACTGAAGCTTTCTTT.

The V and J genes are TRBV11-3 and TRBJ1-1; no clear D. The CDR3 totals 14 residues. With 0 bases removed from V and 3 bases from J, the gap between germline ends came to 8 bases. The V gene's germline CDR1 is SGHNT and CDR2 YENEEA. The CDR3 DNA follows: TGTGCCAGCAGCTTAGAGGGCAGTTACACTGAAGCTTTCTTT. This codes for CASSLEGSYTEAFF. The variable domain in full, completed from reference TRBV11-3 and TRBJ1-1, reads EAGVVQSPRYKIIEKKQPVAFWCNPISGHNTLYWYLQNLGQGPELLIRYENEEAVDDSQLPKDRFSAERLKGVDSTLKIQPAELGDSAVYLCASSLEGSYTEAFFGQGTRLTVV.

The sample holds one count of this clone. The rearrangement uses TRBV2 and TRBJ1-4; a possible D gene is TRBD1 (6 bases). The CDR3 has 14 amino acids. V was cut by 4 bases and J by 3 bases, with 9 bases left in between. CDR1 and CDR2 from the germline V gene are SNHLY and FYNNEI. CDR3 sequence: CASSVRTANEKLFF. The CDR3 DNA reads TGTGCCAGCAGTGTTCGGACAGCTAATGAAAAACTGTTTTTT.

The chain recombines TRBV5-4 with TRBJ2-1; D ambiguous. V lost 7 bases, J lost 3 bases, and 14 bases lay in between. The CDR3 covers 14 residues. Germline V gives CDR1 SGHNT, CDR2 YYREEE (reference sequence). The DNA of the CDR3 is TGTGCCAGCGGTGAGGCCGGTTTCTACAATGAGCAGTTCTTC. Translated, it gives CASGEAGFYNEQFF.

The chain joins TRBV4-3 to TRBJ1-2; tentatively, D is TRBD1 (6 bases). The germline CDR1 and CDR2 sequences are LGHNA and YSLEER. Trimming took off 4 bases at V and 2 bases at J, with 20 bases between the two ends. The CDR3 totals 17 residues. In DNA form, the CDR3 reads TGCGCCAGCAGCCGCGAAACGGCAGGAAGGGGGAACTATGGCTACACCTTC. Translating it yields CASSRETAGRGNYGYTF.

The V call is TRBV6-5, the J call TRBJ1-2, with 7 bases aligning to TRBD1. This CDR3 spans 13 amino acids. With 7 bases clipped from V and 8 bases from J, the junction kept 10 bases outside the gene matches. Germline loops: CDR1 MNHEY, CDR2 SVGAGI. DNA of the CDR3: TGTGCCAGCACCCTAGACAGGGTCACCGGCTACACCTTC. Translating it yields CASTLDRVTGYTF.

The V gene is TRBV19, the J gene TRBJ2-2, with D possibly TRBD2 on 5 matching bases. The CDR3 extends over 16 amino acids. Looked up from germline, CDR1 is LNHDA and CDR2 is SQIVND (reference sequence). V lost 5 bases and J 1 base, leaving 14 bases between the germline ends. The CDR3 region is CASSLDSRKNTGELFF. CDR3 coding DNA: TGTGCCAGTAGTTTGGACTCCCGCAAGAACACCGGGGAGCTGTTTTTT. The whole variable domain, filled in from reference TRBV19 and TRBJ2-2, reads DGGITQSPKYLFRKEGQNVTLSCEQNLNHDAMYWYRQDPGQGLRLIYYSQIVNDFQKGDIAEGYSVSREKKESFPLTVTSAQKNPTAFYLCASSLDSRKNTGELFFGEGSRLTVL.